This TCR beta chain appears in the sequencing data of a study of cytomegalovirus exposure and HLA in healthy donors. Trimming stripped 4 bases from V and 5 bases from J, with 8 bases between. The CDR3 is 12 amino acids. The germline CDR1 and CDR2 sequences are SGHAT and FQNNGV. The study ran its PCR with 60 Vbeta and 13 Jbeta primers. Generated by immunoSEQ multiplex PCR, the TCRdb table keeps only in-frame clones and is missing some. The sample records more than 200,000 clones, under 80% being singletons. Material: PBMCs. The chain combines TRBV11-2 with TRBJ2-5; unclear D gene. This clonotype was obtained from a girl aged 2 to 9 in good health and CMV-seronegative. The CDR3 coding sequence is TGTGCCAGCAGCTCCCCTCGGGAGACCCAGTACTTC. Residues: CASSSPRETQYF.